The 13 T cell receptor beta chains reported below all come from one sample, sequenced in a study of OX40 agonist ivuxolimab in advanced cancers. Data came from immunoSEQ multiplex PCR; TCRdb stores just in-frame clones and leaves some out. Here the sample spans tens of thousands of clones, around nine tenths being singletons. Sequenced material: CD4+ or CD8+ T cells sorted from blood, taken in a trial of the OX40 agonist ivuxolimab. These receptors all stem from an adult with an advanced solid tumor such as melanoma, head and neck, liver or kidney cancer.

This clone was seen a few times. This chain links TRBV2 with TRBJ1-2, with a weak D call TRBD1 (5 bases). Germline CDR1 SNHLY, CDR2 FYNNEI. V was cut by 7 bases and J by 3 bases, with 12 bases left in between. This CDR3 comprises 13 residues. The CDR3 loop is CASNLQGDYGYTF. Written as DNA, the CDR3 is TGTGCCAGCAACCTCCAGGGTGACTATGGCTACACCTTC.

The chain joins TRBV7-9 to TRBJ2-5; D is possibly TRBD1 (6 bases). The V end lost 3 bases, the J end lost 12 bases, and 17 bases lay between the germline ends. Germline V gene lookup returns CDR1 SEHNR and CDR2 FQNEAQ (reference sequence). The CDR3 contains 13 residues. The CDR3: CASSFRGPYLKYF. CDR3 DNA: TGTGCCAGCAGCTTCAGGGGACCCTATCTTAAGTACTTC.

J is TRBJ2-7 and V is TRBV5-1; 8 bases map to TRBD2. The ends lost 0 bases at V and 6 bases at J; junction bases unmatched: 11. The CDR3 length is 16 residues. Germline loops: CDR1 SGHRS, CDR2 YFSETQ. CDR3 amino acids: CASSLAGRGTSAEQYF. The DNA of the CDR3 is TGCGCCAGCAGCTTGGCCGGGAGGGGAACTTCCGCCGAGCAGTACTTC.

The V gene is TRBV29-1, the J gene TRBJ1-2; tentatively, D is TRBD1 (5 bases). Deletions cut 1 base from V and 2 bases from J, with 14 bases between. CDR3 length: 15 residues. Germline values: CDR1 SQVTM, CDR2 ANQGSEA. CDR3 loop: CSVEGGLKANYGYTF. DNA for the CDR3: TGCAGCGTTGAAGGGGGACTGAAGGCAAACTATGGCTACACCTTC. Full variable domain (missing parts from reference TRBV29-1 and TRBJ1-2): SAVISQKPSRDICQRGTSLTIQCQVDSQVTMMFWYRQQPGQSLTLIATANQGSEATYESGFVIDKFPISRPNLTFSTLTVSNMSPEDSSIYLCSVEGGLKANYGYTFGSGTRLTVV.

The chain employs TRBV2 and TRBJ2-5; TRBD1 matches at 7 bases. This CDR3 is 13 amino acids long. After removal of 7 bases from V and 1 base from J, the junction contained 3 bases not matched to a gene. CDR1 and CDR2 from the germline V gene are SNHLY and FYNNEI. The CDR3 DNA reads as TGTGCCAGCACGGGACAGATCCAAGAGACCCAGTACTTC. Residues: CASTGQIQETQYF.

The genes are TRBV14 and TRBJ1-4, with D tentatively TRBD1 (5 bases). The CDR3 consists of 16 residues. Germline V CDR1 and CDR2: SGHDN, FVKESK. Trimming cost V 2 bases and J 8 bases, with 18 bases left between them. The chain's CDR3 is CASSQFWPPKGEKLFF. DNA of the CDR3: TGTGCCAGCAGCCAATTCTGGCCTCCGAAGGGGGAAAAACTGTTTTTT.

Only one count was recorded for this clone. The V gene is TRBV5-1, the J gene TRBJ2-7, with 10 positions matching TRBD2. Germline V gene data show CDR1 as SGHRS and CDR2 as YFSETQ. The CDR3 is made up of 15 amino acids. The J segment lost 3 bases and the V segment lost 4 bases, leaving 7 bases of the junction unmatched. This CDR3 reads CASSPRTSGNYEQYF. CDR3 in DNA: TGCGCCAGCAGCCCAAGGACTAGCGGTAACTACGAGCAGTACTTC.

The chain employs TRBV7-3 and TRBJ2-3; 15 bases line up with TRBD2. CDR1 and CDR2 (germline): SGHTA, FQGTGA. J lost 2 bases, V lost 3 bases, and 6 bases had no gene match. The CDR3 loop spans 18 amino acids. The CDR3 DNA reads TGTGCCAGCAGCTTCACCGGGACTAGCGGGGGGCCCACAGATACGCAGTATTTT. Translating it yields CASSFTGTSGGPTDTQYF.

This chain links TRBV30 with TRBJ1-2; unclear D gene. The V and J ends lost 3 bases and 2 bases respectively, with 13 bases between them. The germline V gene encodes CDR1 GTSNPN and CDR2 SVGIG (reference sequence). CDR3 size: 14 residues. The CDR3 sequence: CAWRGRAINYGYTF. CDR3 bases: TGTGCCTGGAGAGGAAGGGCCATCAACTATGGCTACACCTTC.

The rearrangement uses TRBV19 and TRBJ2-7; TRBD1 aligns across 7 bases. Trimming at V came to 3 bases and at J to 2 bases, leaving 4 bases not matched to a gene. This CDR3 contains 14 residues. Germline loops: CDR1 LNHDA, CDR2 SQIVND (reference sequence). CDR3: CASSIHGTAYEQYF. For the CDR3, the DNA is TGTGCCAGTAGTATCCATGGGACAGCCTACGAGCAGTACTTC.

CDR3 sequence reads: CASSVDSATPGYGYTF. The CDR3 nucleotides read TGTGCCAGCAGCGTGGATTCGGCTACACCAGGCTATGGCTACACCTTC. The chain is built from TRBV9 and TRBJ1-2; D uncertain. Germline CDR1 and CDR2: SGDLS and YYNGEE. The germline V and J ends were trimmed by 2 bases and 4 bases, with 18 bases remaining between them. This CDR3 is 16 amino acids long.

This chain connects TRBV6-1 to TRBJ2-7, with no clear D. The germline V and J ends were trimmed by 1 base and 9 bases, with 13 bases remaining between them. Germline V gives CDR1 MNHNS, CDR2 SASEGT. This CDR3 contains 13 residues. The CDR3 sequence: CASSEVDGGGQYF. Here the CDR3 DNA reads TGTGCCAGCAGTGAAGTCGACGGCGGCGGGCAGTACTTC.

The chain links TRBV25-1 to TRBJ1-6, with a weak D call TRBD1 (6 bases). This CDR3 is 13 amino acids long. Per the germline V gene, CDR1 is MGHDK and CDR2 is SYGVNS. Trimming cost V 11 bases and J 5 bases, with 13 bases left between them. The CDR3 sequence is CAVGGPNNSPLHF. For the CDR3, the DNA is TGTGCCGTCGGGGGGCCCAATAATTCACCCCTCCACTTT.